This T cell receptor beta chain derives from a study of T cell changes during pregnancy in multiple sclerosis. Measured with immunoSEQ multiplex PCR; TCRdb has only the in-frame clones, and not every one. The table shows around 71,000 clones, with around 92% occurring only once. The receptor comes from a female donor with multiple sclerosis, enrolled in a pregnancy study. Sequenced here: peripheral blood, sampled after pregnancy.

The chain's CDR3 is CASSQGHKIGYEQYF. CDR3 DNA sequence: TGCGCCAGCAGCCAGGGACACAAGATAGGATACGAGCAGTACTTC. The rearrangement links TRBV4-1 to TRBJ2-7, with D possibly being TRBD1 (6 bases). The ends were cut back, 3 bases at V and 4 bases at J, with 16 bases in the middle. The CDR3 runs 15 residues. The germline CDR1 and CDR2 sequences are MGHRA and YSYEKL.